This is a list of T cell receptor beta chains from one sample in a study of shared clonotypes between healthy human individuals. Clones were sequenced by immunoSEQ multiplex PCR, and TCRdb holds only the in-frame ones, with some missing. The profile covers under 2,500,000 clones, with nearly 97% appearing a single time and over 0.1% taken by the ten largest. Sequenced input: naive CD4+ T cells sorted from blood. These TCRs come from a man between 18 and 29 years old in good health. CDR3s include the opening cysteine and the closing phenylalanine or tryptophan. The D gene is left open where the match is weak. The size of a clone is reported for some rows only, either as once, few or many, or as a class for expanded clones.

CDR3nt: TGTGCCTGGAGTGTCCGCGGGAGGGCCAAAGTTTCCGGGGAGCTGTTTTTT
CDR3aa: CAWSVRGRAKVSGELFF
v_gene: TRBV30
abundance: once
j_gene: TRBJ2-2
d_gene: TRBD2

CDR3nt: TGCAGCGGGTGGGGACAGGCGGACACTGAAGCTTTCTTT
CDR3aa: CSGWGQADTEAFF
v_gene: TRBV29-1
abundance: NA
j_gene: TRBJ1-1
d_gene: TRBD1

CDR3nt: TGTGCCAGCAGCACCGAACCGGGACAATTCACCGGGGAGCTGTTTTTT
CDR3aa: CASSTEPGQFTGELFF
v_gene: TRBV9
abundance: NA
j_gene: TRBJ2-2
d_gene: NA

CDR3nt: TGTGCCAGCAGCTCCCGACTAGCGGGAGGGCCGGTCGGGGTTGTTGAGCAGTTCTTC
CDR3aa: CASSSRLAGGPVGVVEQFF
v_gene: TRBV11-2
abundance: NA
j_gene: TRBJ2-1
d_gene: TRBD2

CDR3nt: TGTGCCAGCGGCTCAGAGGGCGAGCAGTACTTC
CDR3aa: CASGSEGEQYF
v_gene: TRBV6-5
abundance: NA
j_gene: TRBJ2-7
d_gene: NA

CDR3nt: TGTGCCAGTCTAGGGGGTGGGAATTCACCCCTCCACTTT
CDR3aa: CASLGGGNSPLHF
v_gene: TRBV2
abundance: NA
j_gene: TRBJ1-6
d_gene: NA

CDR3nt: TGTGCCAGCAGCGTAGAGGACAGGGGAGGTTCACCCCTCCACTTT
CDR3aa: CASSVEDRGGSPLHF
v_gene: TRBV9
abundance: NA
j_gene: TRBJ1-6
d_gene: TRBD1

CDR3nt: TGTGCCAGCAGCCGACAGGGAAGCTCCTATAATTCACCCCTCCACTTT
CDR3aa: CASSRQGSSYNSPLHF
v_gene: TRBV5-4
abundance: NA
j_gene: TRBJ1-6
d_gene: TRBD1

CDR3nt: TGTGCCTGGAGTGATTTCAGGGGGCGCGACTATGGCTACACCTTC
CDR3aa: CAWSDFRGRDYGYTF
v_gene: TRBV30
abundance: NA
j_gene: TRBJ1-2
d_gene: TRBD1

CDR3nt: TGCGCCAGCAGCCAAGGGACTAGCGTAAGCACCGGGGAGCTGTTTTTT
CDR3aa: CASSQGTSVSTGELFF
v_gene: TRBV5-1
abundance: NA
j_gene: TRBJ2-2
d_gene: TRBD2

CDR3nt: TGTGCCACCAGCAGAGACTTAGGGACAGACTATGGCTACACCTTC
CDR3aa: CATSRDLGTDYGYTF
v_gene: TRBV15
abundance: NA
j_gene: TRBJ1-2
d_gene: TRBD1

CDR3nt: TGCGCCAGCCGAATGACTAGCGGGCGCACCAATGAGCAGTTCTTC
CDR3aa: CASRMTSGRTNEQFF
v_gene: TRBV5-1
abundance: NA
j_gene: TRBJ2-1
d_gene: TRBD2

CDR3nt: TGCGCCAGCAGCTTGGGGGCCAGCCGGGAGGAGACCCAGTACTTC
CDR3aa: CASSLGASREETQYF
v_gene: TRBV5-1
abundance: NA
j_gene: TRBJ2-5
d_gene: NA

CDR3nt: TGTGCCAGCAACCTAGGACAGTTTCCGGGGGGGCAGTACTTC
CDR3aa: CASNLGQFPGGQYF
v_gene: TRBV28
abundance: NA
j_gene: TRBJ2-7
d_gene: NA

CDR3nt: TGCGCCAGCAGCCCCATGGGCGGCAATCAGCCCCAGCATTTT
CDR3aa: CASSPMGGNQPQHF
v_gene: TRBV5-1
abundance: NA
j_gene: TRBJ1-5
d_gene: NA

CDR3nt: TGTGCCAGCAGCTTAGCAGAGAACACTGAAGCTTTCTTT
CDR3aa: CASSLAENTEAFF
v_gene: TRBV7-6
abundance: NA
j_gene: TRBJ1-1
d_gene: NA

CDR3nt: TGTGCCTGGAGGGGTGGAGGGATTAATGAAAAACTGTTTTTT
CDR3aa: CAWRGGGINEKLFF
v_gene: TRBV30
abundance: NA
j_gene: TRBJ1-4
d_gene: NA

CDR3nt: TGTGCCTGGAGTGTAGCCCGTCGGGAAAAACTGTTTTTT
CDR3aa: CAWSVARREKLFF
v_gene: TRBV30
abundance: NA
j_gene: TRBJ1-4
d_gene: NA

CDR3nt: TGTGCCAGTAGGGGCACTGAAGCTTTCTTT
CDR3aa: CASRGTEAFF
v_gene: TRBV19
abundance: NA
j_gene: TRBJ1-1
d_gene: NA

CDR3nt: TGTGCCAGCAGTTTGACCCCCGTAGATACGCAGTATTTT
CDR3aa: CASSLTPVDTQYF
v_gene: TRBV6-6
abundance: NA
j_gene: TRBJ2-3
d_gene: NA

CDR3nt: TGTGCCTGGAACGAGGGTCCGGCAGATACGCAGTATTTT
CDR3aa: CAWNEGPADTQYF
v_gene: TRBV30
abundance: NA
j_gene: TRBJ2-3
d_gene: NA

CDR3nt: TGTGCCAGCTCACAGAAACAAGAGACCCAGTACTTC
CDR3aa: CASSQKQETQYF
v_gene: TRBV18
abundance: once
j_gene: TRBJ2-5
d_gene: NA

CDR3nt: TGCGCCAGCAGCTTGGGCCCTAATGAAAAACTGTTTTTT
CDR3aa: CASSLGPNEKLFF
v_gene: TRBV5-1
abundance: NA
j_gene: TRBJ1-4
d_gene: NA

CDR3nt: TGTGCCAGCAGACCGGGAGGACTACCGGACGAGCAGTACTTC
CDR3aa: CASRPGGLPDEQYF
v_gene: TRBV2
abundance: once
j_gene: TRBJ2-7
d_gene: TRBD2

CDR3nt: TGTGCCAGCAGATCCCAGGGGGGAGCGCACGGCTACACCTTC
CDR3aa: CASRSQGGAHGYTF
v_gene: TRBV2
abundance: once
j_gene: TRBJ1-2
d_gene: TRBD1

CDR3nt: TGTGCCAGCAGCCACGGCACAGATACGCAGTATTTT
CDR3aa: CASSHGTDTQYF
v_gene: TRBV11-3
abundance: once
j_gene: TRBJ2-3
d_gene: NA

CDR3nt: TGTGCCTGGAGCATGGGCAGGGGGCCGACAGATACGCAGTATTTT
CDR3aa: CAWSMGRGPTDTQYF
v_gene: TRBV30
abundance: NA
j_gene: TRBJ2-3
d_gene: TRBD1

CDR3nt: TGCGCCAGCAAATGGGTGGGGATGAATTCACCCCTCCACTTT
CDR3aa: CASKWVGMNSPLHF
v_gene: TRBV5-1
abundance: NA
j_gene: TRBJ1-6
d_gene: NA

CDR3nt: TGTGCCAGCAGCCAGGACATTTTAGGAAGCAATCAGCCCCAGCATTTT
CDR3aa: CASSQDILGSNQPQHF
v_gene: TRBV5-8
abundance: NA
j_gene: TRBJ1-5
d_gene: NA

CDR3nt: TGTGCCAGCAGCTTGGCCGAGACAGCCGCCACTGGGACTAACTATGGCTACACCTTC
CDR3aa: CASSLAETAATGTNYGYTF
v_gene: TRBV5-6
abundance: NA
j_gene: TRBJ1-2
d_gene: NA

CDR3nt: TGTGCCAGCTCACCGGGAAACACCATATATTTT
CDR3aa: CASSPGNTIYF
v_gene: TRBV18
abundance: NA
j_gene: TRBJ1-3
d_gene: NA

CDR3nt: TGTGCCAGCTCCCCCAACGAGCAGTACTTC
CDR3aa: CASSPNEQYF
v_gene: TRBV7-9
abundance: once
j_gene: TRBJ2-7
d_gene: NA

CDR3nt: TGTGCCAGCAGCCTTACCGGGACTAGCGGATACAATGAGCAGTTCTTC
CDR3aa: CASSLTGTSGYNEQFF
v_gene: TRBV9
abundance: NA
j_gene: TRBJ2-1
d_gene: TRBD2

CDR3nt: TGTGCCAGCAGCCGAACTCCGAGTGGATCACCCCTCCACTTT
CDR3aa: CASSRTPSGSPLHF
v_gene: TRBV28
abundance: NA
j_gene: TRBJ1-6
d_gene: NA

CDR3nt: TGTGCCTGGCAACAGGGGTACGGGGAGCTGTTTTTT
CDR3aa: CAWQQGYGELFF
v_gene: TRBV30
abundance: NA
j_gene: TRBJ2-2
d_gene: TRBD1

CDR3nt: TGTGCCAGCAGCTTCATTGGACAGGGGAACACTGAAGCTTTCTTT
CDR3aa: CASSFIGQGNTEAFF
v_gene: TRBV5-4
abundance: NA
j_gene: TRBJ1-1
d_gene: TRBD1

CDR3nt: TGTGCCAGCAGCGTAGAGGGAGGAGTAGCCAAAAACATTCAGTACTTC
CDR3aa: CASSVEGGVAKNIQYF
v_gene: TRBV9
abundance: NA
j_gene: TRBJ2-4
d_gene: NA

CDR3nt: TGTGCCAGCAGCCCTCAGACCCCAGATACGCAGTATTTT
CDR3aa: CASSPQTPDTQYF
v_gene: TRBV7-3
abundance: NA
j_gene: TRBJ2-3
d_gene: NA

CDR3nt: TGCGCCAGCAGCCTCGGACAGGGACCCTACGAGCAGTACTTC
CDR3aa: CASSLGQGPYEQYF
v_gene: TRBV5-1
abundance: NA
j_gene: TRBJ2-7
d_gene: TRBD1

CDR3nt: TGCGCCAGCAGCTTGGACAGCCCCAATGAGCAGTTCTTC
CDR3aa: CASSLDSPNEQFF
v_gene: TRBV5-1
abundance: NA
j_gene: TRBJ2-1
d_gene: NA

CDR3nt: TGTGCCAGCAGCACCTCCTCCCAACAAGAGACCCAGTACTTC
CDR3aa: CASSTSSQQETQYF
v_gene: TRBV5-4
abundance: NA
j_gene: TRBJ2-5
d_gene: NA